The TCR beta chain described here comes from a study of blood T cell repertoires in COVID-19. Across the study: The cDNA or gDNA used as material had been derived from T cells, B-cell-depleted T cells, or PBMCs.

Profiled with immunoSEQ multiplex PCR; TCRdb holds only in-frame clones, not every one. The table lists 250,000 or so clones, 65% to 90% of them singletons. V was clipped by 5 bases and J by 11 bases; unmatched bases: 11. The CDR3 has 14 residues. Per germline, CDR1 LNHDA and CDR2 SQIVND (reference sequence). The TCR comes from a man aged 30 to 45 with active or convalescent COVID-19. The chain joins TRBV19 to TRBJ1-4; 7 bases match TRBD1. The source material was peripheral blood. DNA for the CDR3: TGTGCCAGTAGTGTTAATTCTGACAGGGCGAAACTGTTTTTT. It is translated as CASSVNSDRAKLFF.